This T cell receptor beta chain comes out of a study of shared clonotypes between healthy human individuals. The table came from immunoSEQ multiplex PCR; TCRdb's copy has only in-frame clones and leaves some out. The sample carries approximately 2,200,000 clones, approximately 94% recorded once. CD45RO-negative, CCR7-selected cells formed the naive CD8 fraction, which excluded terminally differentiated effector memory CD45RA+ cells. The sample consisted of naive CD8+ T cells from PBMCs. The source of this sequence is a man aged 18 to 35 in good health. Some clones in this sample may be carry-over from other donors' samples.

The CDR3 DNA reads TGCGCCAGCAGCCAAGATCTGGGGGGCAGCTATGGCTACACCTTC. It codes for CASSQDLGGSYGYTF. V and J are TRBV4-3 and TRBJ1-2, with D possibly TRBD1 on 6 matching bases. V shed 0 bases and J shed 4 bases, with 12 bases lying between them. CDR1 and CDR2 from the germline V gene are LGHNA and YSLEER. The CDR3 contains 15 residues.